The subject of this entry is one T cell receptor beta chain. These data originate in a study of a mutant IDH1 vaccine in newly diagnosed glioma. This CDR3 contains 17 residues. V was pared by 4 bases and J by 2 bases, with 9 bases of the junction left unmatched. Germline CDR1 SGHDT, CDR2 YYEEEE. Time point described: baseline, week 1 (first vaccination visit). Treatment noted: pre-vaccination baseline after standard-of-care therapy. The table came from immunoSEQ multiplex PCR; TCRdb's copy has only in-frame clones and leaves some out. The sample records 45,000 to 65,000 clones, approximately 81% being singletons.

J is TRBJ1-4 and V is TRBV5-6, with 9 bases aligning to TRBD1. This TCR was recovered from a man younger than 30 with glioma. Sequenced material: PBMCs, taken from a glioma patient treated with radiotherapy, temozolomide or both. CDR3: CASSPPGQGGTNEKLFF. The CDR3 region has the DNA TGTGCCAGCAGCCCACCGGGACAGGGTGGCACTAATGAAAAACTGTTTTTT.